Following are 8 T cell receptor beta chains from one sample sequenced in a study of cytomegalovirus exposure and HLA in healthy donors. This PCR relied on a set of 60 Vbeta primers and 13 Jbeta primers. Libraries were prepared by immunoSEQ multiplex PCR; TCRdb keeps only in-frame clonotypes and omits some of them. The table has around 160,000 clones, around 85% seen once. The sample taken for sequencing was PBMCs. The source is a man younger than 35 in good health and CMV-seropositive.

The rearrangement uses TRBV10-1 and TRBJ2-3; the match to TRBD2 covers 13 bases. The CDR3 sequence is 15 residues long. Germline V gene lookup returns CDR1 WNHNN and CDR2 SYGVQD (reference sequence). J was trimmed by 5 bases and V by 5 bases; bases with no gene match: 4. As DNA, the CDR3 is TGCGCCAGCAGTTTAGGACTAGCGGGGGTAGATACGCAGTATTTT. Residues: CASSLGLAGVDTQYF.

V is TRBV6-1 and J is TRBJ1-1; tentative D call: TRBD1 (6 bases). The CDR3 covers 15 residues. Germline values: CDR1 MNHNS, CDR2 SASEGT. Trimming stripped 6 bases from V and 2 bases from J, with 16 bases between. Written as DNA, the CDR3 is TGTGCCAGCAGATACAGGGCGATCGTAAACACTGAAGCTTTCTTT. Protein sequence: CASRYRAIVNTEAFF.

This chain connects TRBV7-2 to TRBJ1-1; 7 bases fit TRBD1. CDR3 size: 12 residues. CDR1 SGHTA and CDR2 FQGNSA come from the germline V gene. V trimming: 2 bases; J trimming: 6 bases; junction bases outside the gene matches: 0. CDR3 residues: CASSLTGAEAFF. Written as DNA, the CDR3 is TGTGCCAGCAGCTTAACAGGGGCTGAAGCTTTCTTT.

The chain links TRBV10-1 to TRBJ2-1; D is possibly TRBD1 (5 bases). This CDR3 is 15 amino acids long. Trimming cost V 1 base and J 9 bases, with 16 bases left between them. Germline CDR1 and CDR2: WNHNN and SYGVQD (reference sequence). Here the CDR3 DNA reads TGCGCCAGCAGTGAGTTTTGGGGCCCGCGAGGTGAGCAGTTCTTC. Amino acid sequence: CASSEFWGPRGEQFF.

V is TRBV2 and J is TRBJ2-3; TRBD1 agrees at 7 bases. V shed 11 bases, J shed 3 bases, and the junction held 5 bases outside the gene matches. The CDR3 length is 12 residues. The germline V gene encodes CDR1 SNHLY and CDR2 FYNNEI. DNA of the CDR3: TGTGCCCGAAGGGACAGAACAGATACGCAGTATTTT. Translating it yields CARRDRTDTQYF.

Concerning this clone itself: The junction differs from germline at one of its ends, possibly a read error. V is TRBV7-9 and J is TRBJ2-7; 7 positions agree with TRBD1. The germline CDR1 and CDR2 sequences are SEHNR and FQNEAQ (reference sequence). This CDR3 comprises 12 residues. CDR3 sequence: CSSSDGTDEQYF. The CDR3 coding sequence is TGTTCCAGCAGCGATGGGACAGACGAGCAGTACTTC.

This clone was recorded once. J is TRBJ2-1 and V is TRBV5-1; 10 bases fit TRBD2. The length of the CDR3 is 15 residues. V trimming: 4 bases; J trimming: 6 bases; junction bases outside the gene matches: 7. CDR1 and CDR2 from the germline V gene are SGHRS and YFSETQ. As DNA, the CDR3 is TGCGCCAGCAGCCATGAGGCTAGCGGGGGCAATGAGCAGTTCTTC. Its protein is CASSHEASGGNEQFF.

Turning to this clone: One end of the junction varies from germline; a read error may be responsible. The chain joins TRBV19 to TRBJ2-5; D may be TRBD2 (6 bases). The germline V gene has CDR1 LNHDA and CDR2 SQIVND (reference sequence). The CDR3 loop spans 12 amino acids. This chain's CDR3 is CASSIDRETQHF. For the CDR3, the DNA is TGTGCCAGTAGTATAGATCGGGAGACCCAGCACTTC.